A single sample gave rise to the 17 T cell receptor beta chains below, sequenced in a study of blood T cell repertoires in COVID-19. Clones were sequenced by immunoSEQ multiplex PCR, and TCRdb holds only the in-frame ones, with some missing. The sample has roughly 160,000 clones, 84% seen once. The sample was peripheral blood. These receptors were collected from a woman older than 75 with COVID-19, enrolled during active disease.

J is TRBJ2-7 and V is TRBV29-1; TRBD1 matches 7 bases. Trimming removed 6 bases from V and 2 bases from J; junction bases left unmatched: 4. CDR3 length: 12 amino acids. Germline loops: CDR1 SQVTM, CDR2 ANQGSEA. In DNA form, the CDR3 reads TGCAGCGTGGGGACAGCTACCTACGAGCAGTACTTC. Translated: CSVGTATYEQYF.

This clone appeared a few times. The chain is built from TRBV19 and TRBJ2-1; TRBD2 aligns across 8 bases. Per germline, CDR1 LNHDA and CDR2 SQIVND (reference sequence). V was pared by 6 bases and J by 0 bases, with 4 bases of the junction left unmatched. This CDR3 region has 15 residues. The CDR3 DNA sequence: TGTGCCAGTAGAGGGCGGGGGGCCTCCTACAATGAGCAGTTCTTC. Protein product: CASRGRGASYNEQFF.

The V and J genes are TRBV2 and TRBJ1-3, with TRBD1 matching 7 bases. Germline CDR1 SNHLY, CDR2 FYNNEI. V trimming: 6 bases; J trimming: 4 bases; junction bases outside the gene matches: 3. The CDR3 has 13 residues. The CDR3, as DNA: TGTGCCAGCAGCCAGGGGGAGGGAAACACCATATATTTT. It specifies CASSQGEGNTIYF.

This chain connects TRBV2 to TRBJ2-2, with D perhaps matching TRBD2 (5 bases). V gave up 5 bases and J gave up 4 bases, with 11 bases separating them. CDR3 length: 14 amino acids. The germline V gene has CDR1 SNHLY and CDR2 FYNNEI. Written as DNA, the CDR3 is TGTGCCAGCAGTCGACTACTGAGCACCGGGGAGCTGTTTTTT. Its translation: CASSRLLSTGELFF.

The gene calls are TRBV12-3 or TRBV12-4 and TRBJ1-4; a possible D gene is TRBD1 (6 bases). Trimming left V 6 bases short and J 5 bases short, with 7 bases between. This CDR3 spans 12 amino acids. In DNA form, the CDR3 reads TGTGCCAGCAGCGGACAGAATGAAAAACTGTTTTTT. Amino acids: CASSGQNEKLFF.

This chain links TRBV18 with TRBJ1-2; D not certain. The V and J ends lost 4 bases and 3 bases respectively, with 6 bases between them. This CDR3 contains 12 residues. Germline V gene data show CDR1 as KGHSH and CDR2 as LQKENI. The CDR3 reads CASSQQDYGYTF. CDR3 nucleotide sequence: TGTGCCAGCTCACAACAAGACTATGGCTACACCTTC.

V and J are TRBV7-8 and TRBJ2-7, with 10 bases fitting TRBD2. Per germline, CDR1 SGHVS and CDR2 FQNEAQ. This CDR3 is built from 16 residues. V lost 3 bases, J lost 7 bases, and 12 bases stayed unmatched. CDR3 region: CASSFRSLAGAGEQYF. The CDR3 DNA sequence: TGTGCCAGCAGCTTTAGATCGCTAGCGGGAGCGGGAGAGCAGTACTTC.

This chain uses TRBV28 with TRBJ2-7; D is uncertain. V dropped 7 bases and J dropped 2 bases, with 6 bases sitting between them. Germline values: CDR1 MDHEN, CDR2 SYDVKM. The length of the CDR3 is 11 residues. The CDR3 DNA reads TGTGCCAGCACTCAGGCCTACGAGCAGTACTTC. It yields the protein CASTQAYEQYF.

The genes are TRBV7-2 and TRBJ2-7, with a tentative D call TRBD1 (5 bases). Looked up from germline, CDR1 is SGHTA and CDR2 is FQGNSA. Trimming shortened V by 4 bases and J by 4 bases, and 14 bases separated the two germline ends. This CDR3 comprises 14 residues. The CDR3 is CASSSRKGSYEQYF. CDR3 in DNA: TGTGCCAGCAGCTCGAGAAAGGGGTCTTACGAGCAGTACTTC.

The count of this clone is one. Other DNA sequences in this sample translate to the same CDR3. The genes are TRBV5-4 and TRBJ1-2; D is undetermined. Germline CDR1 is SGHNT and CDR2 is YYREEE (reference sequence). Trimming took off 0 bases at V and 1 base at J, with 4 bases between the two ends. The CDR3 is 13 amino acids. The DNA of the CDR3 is TGTGCCAGCAGCTTGGGGAGTAACTATGGCTACACCTTC. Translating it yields CASSLGSNYGYTF.

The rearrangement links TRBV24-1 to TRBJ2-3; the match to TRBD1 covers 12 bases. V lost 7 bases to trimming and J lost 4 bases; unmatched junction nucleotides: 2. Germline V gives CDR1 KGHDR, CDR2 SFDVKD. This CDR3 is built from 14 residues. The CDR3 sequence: CATSGTGGADTQYF. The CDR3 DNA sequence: TGTGCCACCAGCGGGACAGGGGGCGCAGATACGCAGTATTTT.

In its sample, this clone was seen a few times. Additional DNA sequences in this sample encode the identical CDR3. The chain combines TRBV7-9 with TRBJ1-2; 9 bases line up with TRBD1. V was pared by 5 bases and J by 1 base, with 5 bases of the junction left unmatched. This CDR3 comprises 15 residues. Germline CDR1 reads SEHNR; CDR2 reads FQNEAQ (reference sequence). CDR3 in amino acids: CASSRTGGDNYGYTF. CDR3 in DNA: TGTGCCAGCAGCCGAACAGGGGGCGATAACTATGGCTACACCTTC.

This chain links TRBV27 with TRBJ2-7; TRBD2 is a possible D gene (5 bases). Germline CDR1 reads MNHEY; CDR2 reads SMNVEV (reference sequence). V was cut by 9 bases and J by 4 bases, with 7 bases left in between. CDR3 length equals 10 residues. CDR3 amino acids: CASGEYEQYF. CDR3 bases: TGTGCCAGTGGGGAGTACGAGCAGTACTTC.

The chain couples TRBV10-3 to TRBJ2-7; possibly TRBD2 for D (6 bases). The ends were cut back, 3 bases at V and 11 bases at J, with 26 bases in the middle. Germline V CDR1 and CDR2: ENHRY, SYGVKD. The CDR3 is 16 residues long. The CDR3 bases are TGTGCCATCAGTGATCGAGGAAGCGGGTCCGGAATTAGTGAGTACTTC. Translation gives CAISDRGSGSGISEYF.

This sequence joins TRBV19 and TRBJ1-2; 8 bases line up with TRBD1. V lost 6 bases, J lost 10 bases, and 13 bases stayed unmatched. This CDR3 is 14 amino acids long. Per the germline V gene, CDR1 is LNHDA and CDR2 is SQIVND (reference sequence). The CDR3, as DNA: TGTGCCAGTAGCCCCCCAGGGGACAGGAGTTACTACACCTTC. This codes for CASSPPGDRSYYTF.

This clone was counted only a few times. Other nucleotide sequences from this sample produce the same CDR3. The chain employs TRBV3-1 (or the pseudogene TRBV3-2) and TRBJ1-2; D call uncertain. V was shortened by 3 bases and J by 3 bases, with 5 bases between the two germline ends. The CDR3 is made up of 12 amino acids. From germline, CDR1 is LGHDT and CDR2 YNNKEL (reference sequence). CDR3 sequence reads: CASSQGDYGYTF. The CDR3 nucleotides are TGTGCCAGCAGCCAGGGCGACTATGGCTACACCTTC.

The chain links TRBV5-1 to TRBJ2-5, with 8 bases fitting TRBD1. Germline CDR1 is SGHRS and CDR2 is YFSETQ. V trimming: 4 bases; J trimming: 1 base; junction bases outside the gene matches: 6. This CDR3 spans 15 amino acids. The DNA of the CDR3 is TGCGCCAGCAGCCGGTCAACAGGGGGCCAAGAGACCCAGTACTTC. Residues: CASSRSTGGQETQYF.